This T cell receptor beta chain was sequenced in a study of control samples from healthy donors and cancer patients. The protocol was immunoSEQ multiplex PCR, while the TCRdb copy is restricted to in-frame clones and leaves out a portion. The sample contains about 22,000 clones, about 80% of which appear only once. This clone was counted between two and nine times. This sequence originates from a man aged 60 to 69 with head and neck cancer. The sample taken for sequencing was PBMCs.

CDR3 amino acids: CASSRGTGPNYGYTF. As DNA, the CDR3 is TGTGCCAGCAGCCGCGGGACAGGGCCTAACTATGGCTACACCTTC. The V call is TRBV3-1 (or the pseudogene TRBV3-2), the J call TRBJ1-2, with 9 nucleotides matching TRBD1. The CDR3 is 15 residues long. The germline CDR1 and CDR2 sequences are LGHDT and YNNKEL (reference sequence). The trim removed 4 bases at V and 0 bases at J, leaving 3 bases unmatched.